This TCR beta chain is drawn from a study of T-cell reconstitution after alpha-beta-depleted transplantation in children. This CDR3 has 14 residues. Germline values: CDR1 SGHRS, CDR2 YFSETQ. Trimming took off 4 bases at V and 0 bases at J, with 10 bases between the two ends. As it was prepared, the TCRbeta library received unique molecular identifiers. TCRdb recomputed calls from the PCR reads with MiXCR, one row per CDR3 protein. Among around 340,000 distinct CDR3 sequences listed, roughly 15% were seen once. There are many counts of this clonotype. The sequences come from PBMCs, collected from the stem cell graft. The sequence was collected from a human donor who donated a stem cell graft to a child with Fanconi anemia. The rearrangement joins TRBV5-1 to TRBJ1-1; perhaps TRBD1 as D (5 bases). The CDR3 reads CASSPQAMNTEAFF. The CDR3 nucleotides are TGCGCCAGCAGCCCACAGGCGATGAACACTGAAGCTTTCTTT.